This TCR beta chain derives from a study of Siglec-9 on CD8 T cells in melanoma. Overall study findings and caveats: An effector memory CD8+ T-cell subset seemingly accumulating in melanoma was reportedly marked and regulated by Siglec-9.

Germline CDR1 MNHEY, CDR2 SMNVEV (reference sequence). V lost 3 bases and J lost 3, with 9 bases in between. The CDR3 extends over 13 amino acids. Points on this clone: Antigen specificity is unknown.

Clones were sequenced by immunoSEQ multiplex PCR, and TCRdb holds only the in-frame ones, with some missing. The table has around 30,000 clones, more than 80% seen once. The chain combines TRBV27 with TRBJ2-7; D might be TRBD1 (5 bases). The clonotype was recovered from a human donor in good health. Sequencing used Siglec-9- CD8+ T cells sorted from blood. The CDR3 sequence is CASSLGTGYEQYF. DNA of the CDR3: TGTGCCAGCAGTTTGGGTACAGGCTACGAGCAGTACTTC.